These 21 T cell receptor beta chains were sequenced from one sample in a study of blood T cell repertoires in COVID-19. Clones were read by immunoSEQ multiplex PCR, and TCRdb kept only the in-frame ones, dropping some. The data hold around 140,000 clones, with over 75% observed a single time. Source material: peripheral blood. The receptors come from a human donor in a cohort sampled during active COVID-19.

The chain recombines TRBV19 with TRBJ1-1; D gene unclear. Trimming removed 3 bases from V and 0 bases from J, with 8 bases in between. The CDR3 is 14 amino acids. CDR1 is LNHDA and CDR2 is SQIVND in the germline V gene (reference sequence). The CDR3 region has the DNA TGTGCCAGTAGTATTGGGCAGATGAACACTGAAGCTTTCTTT. Its translation: CASSIGQMNTEAFF.

This chain links TRBV18 with TRBJ2-5; TRBD2 matches at 16 bases. The CDR3 is 19 residues long. The V segment lost 2 bases and the J segment 2 bases; nucleotides outside the gene matches: 8. Germline CDR1 and CDR2: KGHSH and LQKENI. The CDR3: CASSPFGTSGRAGQETQYF. The CDR3 region has the DNA TGTGCCAGCTCACCATTCGGGACTAGCGGGAGGGCCGGTCAAGAGACCCAGTACTTC. Looking up the rest from reference TRBV18 and TRBJ2-5 gives the full variable domain: NAGVMQNPRHLVRRRGQEARLRCSPMKGHSHVYWYRQLPEEGLKFMVYLQKENIIDESGMPKERFSAEFPKEGPSILRIQQVVRGDSAAYFCASSPFGTSGRAGQETQYFGPGTRLLVL.

The rearrangement links TRBV28 to TRBJ2-2; the match to TRBD1 covers 9 bases. The CDR3 runs 16 residues. Trimming removed 6 bases from V and 3 bases from J; junction bases left unmatched: 8. The germline V gene encodes CDR1 MDHEN and CDR2 SYDVKM. CDR3 in amino acids: CASRPPQGAHTGELFF. The CDR3 nucleotides read TGTGCCAGCAGGCCCCCACAGGGGGCGCACACCGGGGAGCTGTTTTTT.

The gene calls are TRBV10-3 and TRBJ1-1; D ambiguous. This CDR3 is built from 15 residues. The V gene lost 3 bases and the J gene lost 3 bases, with 14 bases spanning the gap. Germline CDR1 ENHRY, CDR2 SYGVKD. CDR3 protein: CAISDGRNRDTEAFF. CDR3 bases: TGTGCCATCAGTGATGGGAGGAACCGGGACACTGAAGCTTTCTTT.

V is TRBV5-1 and J is TRBJ2-1, with D perhaps TRBD1 (6 bases). V was clipped by 3 bases and J by 0 bases, with 13 bases between them. This CDR3 comprises 16 residues. The germline CDR1 and CDR2 sequences are SGHRS and YFSETQ. The CDR3 sequence is CASSWGPAVSYNEQFF. Here the CDR3 DNA reads TGCGCCAGCAGCTGGGGGCCGGCGGTCTCCTACAATGAGCAGTTCTTC.

In this sample, this clone turned up once. This chain uses TRBV7-8 with TRBJ2-5, with TRBD2 matching over 9 bases. This CDR3 region has 14 residues. CDR1 and CDR2 (germline): SGHVS, FQNEAQ. With V trimmed by 7 bases and J by 1 base, 4 bases remained unmatched. CDR3 protein: CASKKRGVQETQYF. DNA for the CDR3: TGTGCCAGCAAAAAGCGGGGGGTCCAAGAGACCCAGTACTTC.

The chain has TRBV28 and TRBJ1-5, with D possibly matching TRBD1 (6 bases). Trimming took 6 bases from V and 4 from J, leaving 13 bases between them. The CDR3 runs to 14 residues. Germline V gives CDR1 MDHEN, CDR2 SYDVKM. The CDR3 bases are TGTGCCAGCAGGGCAGGGGTGCGGAATCAGCCCCAGCATTTT. It encodes CASRAGVRNQPQHF.

This clone was seen only once. V and J are TRBV2 and TRBJ2-3; 11 bases map to TRBD1. CDR3 length equals 15 residues. Germline CDR1 and CDR2: SNHLY and FYNNEI. J lost 3 bases, V lost 5 bases, and 4 bases had no gene match. The CDR3 protein is CASSWDRGETDTQYF. CDR3 DNA sequence: TGTGCCAGCAGTTGGGACAGGGGGGAAACAGATACGCAGTATTTT.

Concerning this clone itself: Here the CDR3 omits its conserved ending phenylalanine or tryptophan, so a read error is the likely source. Because the CDR3's place on the DNA is in doubt, the DNA is left out and the CDR3 is given as listed by TCRdb. The chain links TRBV11-3 to TRBJ1-1; the table's D call of TRBD1 was not tested on the DNA. The germline V gene encodes CDR1 SGHNT and CDR2 YENEEA. The CDR3 region is 12 residues in length, termini included. This chain's CDR3 is CASSLVECRSHS.

This sequence joins TRBV7-9 and TRBJ2-5, with D possibly TRBD2 on 6 matching bases. V was pared by 5 bases and J by 1 base, with 11 bases between. Germline CDR1 is SEHNR and CDR2 is FQNEAQ (reference sequence). The CDR3 contains 14 residues. CDR3 protein: CASSTGTAQETQYF. DNA of the CDR3: TGTGCCAGCAGCACCGGGACTGCCCAAGAGACCCAGTACTTC.

The chain carries TRBV27 and TRBJ2-7, with unresolved D. CDR3 size: 13 residues. Germline-derived CDR1 and CDR2 are MNHEY and SMNVEV (reference sequence). Trimming took 5 bases from V and 1 from J, leaving 9 bases between them. This CDR3 reads CASSPFGSYEQYF. CDR3 coding DNA: TGTGCCAGCAGTCCCTTCGGGTCCTACGAGCAGTACTTC.

The gene calls are TRBV5-1 and TRBJ2-7, with 10 bases lining up with TRBD1. The CDR3 consists of 15 residues. Germline V lookup: CDR1 SGHRS, CDR2 YFSETQ. V was clipped by 4 bases and J by 3 bases; unmatched bases: 7. The CDR3 DNA sequence: TGCGCCAGCAGCCGAGACAGGGGGCGCATCTACGAGCAGTACTTC. Its protein product is CASSRDRGRIYEQYF.

The sample holds a few counts of this clone. The genes are TRBV2 and TRBJ2-1; 9 bases are a match to TRBD2. J lost 2 bases, V lost 2 bases, and 1 base had no gene match. The CDR3 contains 15 residues. Germline CDR1 SNHLY, CDR2 FYNNEI. CDR3 residues: CASSERGRAYNEQFF. CDR3 nucleotides: TGTGCCAGCAGTGAACGCGGGAGGGCCTACAATGAGCAGTTCTTC.

This chain joins TRBV28 and TRBJ1-1; tentative D call: TRBD1 (6 bases). Germline V gives CDR1 MDHEN, CDR2 SYDVKM. The CDR3 has 16 residues. The germline V and J ends were trimmed by 3 bases and 8 bases, with 22 bases remaining between them. The CDR3 region is CASSFESRSRTEEAFF. CDR3 DNA: TGTGCCAGCAGTTTTGAATCTCGCTCACGGACAGAAGAAGCTTTCTTT.

V is TRBV11-2 and J is TRBJ2-1; a possible D gene is TRBD2 (6 bases). Trimming shortened V by 5 bases and J by 5 bases, and 13 bases separated the two germline ends. The CDR3 length is 14 residues. Germline CDR1 reads SGHAT; CDR2 reads FQNNGV. DNA for the CDR3: TGTGCCAGCAGCCCCATCGGGACTCACAATGAGCAGTTCTTC. This gives the protein CASSPIGTHNEQFF.

The chain carries TRBV6-6 and TRBJ2-7; 9 bases align to TRBD1. Per the germline V gene, CDR1 is MNHNY and CDR2 is SVGAGI (reference sequence). After removal of 8 bases from V and 5 bases from J, the junction contained 13 bases not matched to a gene. The CDR3 has 15 amino acids. In DNA form, the CDR3 reads TGTGCCAGCGCGATGCCGGGACAGGGTCGGAACGAGCAGTACTTC. Protein: CASAMPGQGRNEQYF.

The chain employs TRBV6-5 and TRBJ1-2, with a possible D match to TRBD1 (6 bases). Germline CDR1 reads MNHEY; CDR2 reads SVGAGI. This CDR3 region has 13 residues. Trimming pared 0 bases from V and 5 bases from J, leaving 7 bases between. CDR3 loop: CASSYSQGYGYTF. In DNA form, the CDR3 reads TGTGCCAGCAGTTACTCACAGGGATATGGCTACACCTTC.

The rearrangement uses TRBV19 and TRBJ2-1; maybe TRBD1 (6 bases). The germline V gene has CDR1 LNHDA and CDR2 SQIVND (reference sequence). The germline V and J ends were trimmed by 5 bases and 4 bases, with 15 bases remaining between them. There are 15 residues in the CDR3. This CDR3 reads CASSPSRGPYNEQFF. CDR3 bases: TGTGCCAGTAGTCCGAGCAGGGGCCCTTACAATGAGCAGTTCTTC.

This chain uses TRBV28 with TRBJ2-7; TRBD1 agrees at 7 bases. The CDR3 loop spans 15 amino acids. V lost 8 bases and J lost 5; bases outside the gene matches: 15. Germline loops: CDR1 MDHEN, CDR2 SYDVKM. This chain's CDR3 is CASPPRRQGWDEQYF. The DNA for the CDR3 is TGTGCCAGCCCCCCCCGCAGACAGGGTTGGGACGAGCAGTACTTC.

The CDR3, as DNA: TGCGCCAGCAGCTTGGTCGGAGGGTTAGAGACCCAGTACTTC. Its translation is CASSLVGGLETQYF. The rearrangement joins TRBV5-1 to TRBJ2-5; maybe TRBD2 (6 bases). In germline, CDR1 is SGHRS, CDR2 YFSETQ. V shed 0 bases and J shed 4 bases, with 10 bases lying between them. The CDR3 length is 14 residues.

J is TRBJ2-7 and V is TRBV5-6; 10 bases are a match to TRBD2. J lost 5 bases, V lost 4 bases, and 15 bases had no gene match. The CDR3 contains 17 residues. Germline values: CDR1 SGHDT, CDR2 YYEEEE. The CDR3 bases are TGTGCCAGCAGCCTTTTCGTTGGGCTAGCGGGAGTCCACGAGCAGTACTTC. As protein: CASSLFVGLAGVHEQYF. The variable domain in full, completed from reference TRBV5-6 and TRBJ2-7, reads DAGVTQSPTHLIKTRGQQVTLRCSPKSGHDTVSWYQQALGQGPQFIFQYYEEEERQRGNFPDRFSGHQFPNYSSELNVNALLLGDSALYLCASSLFVGLAGVHEQYFGPGTRLTVT.